This T cell receptor beta chain comes out of a study of blood T cell repertoires in COVID-19. In the study overall: COVID-19 samples, acute and convalescent, were from the United States, Italy and Spain. Sources were T cells, B-cell-depleted T cells, or PBMCs; the material itself was cDNA or gDNA.

CDR3 length equals 13 residues. Trimming left V 0 bases short and J 3 bases short, with 6 bases between. Germline CDR1 and CDR2: SGHRS and YFSETQ. In the authors' workflow: Estimation of nucleated cell counts was performed using reference gene primer amplification. The table came from immunoSEQ multiplex PCR; TCRdb's copy has only in-frame clones and leaves some out. V, J and clone size reflect that table, while D and trimming were determined from the DNA. The sample shows about 120,000 clones, around 86% of them seen only once. Worth noting for this clone: Other DNA sequences in this specimen translate into the identical CDR3.

Material: peripheral blood. The sequence was collected from a man between 60 and 75 years old with acute or convalescent COVID-19. The chain has TRBV5-1 and TRBJ1-2, with unresolved D. This chain's CDR3 is CASSLDGDYGYTF. In DNA, the CDR3 is TGCGCCAGCAGCTTGGACGGAGACTATGGCTACACCTTC. Complete variable domain (other parts from reference TRBV5-1 and TRBJ1-2): KAGVTQTPRYLIKTRGQQVTLSCSPISGHRSVSWYQQTPGQGLQFLFEYFSETQRNKGNFPGRFSGRQFSNSRSEMNVSTLELGDSALYLCASSLDGDYGYTFGSGTRLTVV.